This T cell receptor (beta chain) emerged from a study of shared clonotypes between healthy human individuals. In regard to this clone: Its antigen is not identified.

Study observations and caveats: Donor scarcity curtailed the genetic and exposure-history diversity represented herein.

Negatively enriched CD4+ T cells were divided by CD45RA into naive and memory. Evenly divided among several immunoSEQ plates was the genomic DNA of each subset. In the original workflow: Owing to the provision of junction-only sequences devoid of quality scores by immunoSEQ, filtering differed. TCRdb's table, derived via immunoSEQ multiplex PCR, lists solely in-frame clones and lacks some. The V and J calls and clone size come from that table; D and trimming were worked out from the DNA. The sample lists about 980,000 clones, roughly 72% occurring once. Germline assignment: CDR1 SGHTA and CDR2 FQGTGA. This CDR3 contains 13 residues. Trimming removed 4 bases from V and 3 bases from J; junction bases left unmatched: 1.

Sequencing used memory CD4+ T cells sorted from blood. Subset noted: CD45RA-negative fraction. This sequence originates from a young man in good health. The chain has TRBV7-3 and TRBJ2-3, with 7 bases aligning to TRBD2. In DNA, the CDR3 is TGTGCCAGCAGCTCCGGGGGGACAGATACGCAGTATTTT. It encodes CASSSGGTDTQYF.